The 23 T cell receptor beta chains reported below all come from one sample, sequenced in a study of cytomegalovirus exposure and HLA in healthy donors (dated by TCRdb to about 2017). The library came from the immunoSEQ multiplex PCR assay. A mixture of 60 forward primers for TCR Vbeta segments and 13 reverse primers for TCR Jbeta segments was used in the multiplex PCR. TCRdb mirrors the immuneACCESS table, restricted to in-frame sequences. Some clones are absent from its copies; in checked studies, under half trace to an unresolved V gene, and the reason for the others is unknown. For this sample the table gives roughly 120,000 clones, of which 80% were detected only once. The ten largest make up roughly 3.5% of the sample. What was sequenced was PBMCs. The origin of the receptors is a male donor in good health and CMV-seronegative.

The genes are TRBV7-2 and TRBJ2-7; 12 positions match TRBD2. CDR1 is SGHTA and CDR2 is FQGNSA in the germline V gene. The CDR3 totals 15 residues. V dropped 4 bases and J dropped 3; count of bases not matched to a gene: 4. The CDR3 nucleotides are TGTGCCAGCAGCTCACTAGCGGGGGGCATCTACGAGCAGTACTTC. The encoded protein is CASSSLAGGIYEQYF.

V gene TRBV28 combines with J gene TRBJ1-4; D is possibly TRBD1 (6 bases). Trimming cost V 3 bases and J 8 bases, with 13 bases left between them. Looked up from germline, CDR1 is MDHEN and CDR2 is SYDVKM. CDR3 length equals 14 residues. The CDR3 DNA sequence: TGTGCCAGCAGTTTGCTCAGGGGAGGGGAAAAACTGTTTTTT. The encoded protein is CASSLLRGGEKLFF. Variable domain in full (rest from reference TRBV28 and TRBJ1-4): DVKVTQSSRYLVKRTGEKVFLECVQDMDHENMFWYRQDPGLGLRLIYFSYDVKMKEKGDIPEGYSVSREKKERFSLILESASTNQTSMYLCASSLLRGGEKLFFGSGTQLSVL.

The rearrangement uses TRBV7-9 and TRBJ2-7; D is perhaps TRBD2 (6 bases). Germline V gene data show CDR1 as SEHNR and CDR2 as FQNEAQ (reference sequence). The V gene lost 4 bases and the J gene lost 2 bases, with 27 bases spanning the gap. The CDR3 is 19 residues long. CDR3 loop: CASSSKLPTRDVPTYEQYF. CDR3 in DNA: TGTGCCAGCAGCTCGAAGTTGCCTACGCGGGACGTGCCAACCTACGAGCAGTACTTC.

This clone was seen more than once but under ten times. The chain is built from TRBV11-3 and TRBJ1-2; D gene unclear. Trimming stripped 0 bases from V and 7 bases from J, with 3 bases between. CDR3 length equals 11 residues. From germline, CDR1 is SGHNT and CDR2 YENEEA. This CDR3 reads CASSLDSGYTF. The CDR3 DNA reads as TGTGCCAGCAGCTTAGATAGTGGCTACACCTTC.

A word on this clone: The junction does not match germline at one end; this may be a read error. The genes are TRBV5-4 and TRBJ2-6, with D hard to call. The CDR3 loop spans 16 amino acids. Germline V gives CDR1 SGHNT, CDR2 YYREEE (reference sequence). CDR3 residues: CASSLGLRLEANGLTF. The CDR3 DNA is TGTGCCAGCAGCTTGGGGCTGCGGCTTGAGGCCAACGGCCTGACTTTC.

The J gene is TRBJ2-7, the V gene TRBV18, with D possibly matching TRBD1 (6 bases). There are 16 residues in the CDR3. V was trimmed by 1 base and J by 0 bases, leaving 13 bases between them. The germline CDR1 and CDR2 sequences are KGHSH and LQKENI. As DNA, the CDR3 is TGTGCCAGCTCACCACTCCCAGGGACAAACTCCTACGAGCAGTACTTC. Its protein is CASSPLPGTNSYEQYF.

The chain has TRBV14 and TRBJ2-7; the match to TRBD2 covers 9 bases. There are 15 residues in the CDR3. Germline assignment: CDR1 SGHDN and CDR2 FVKESK. V trimming: 2 bases; J trimming: 2 bases; junction bases outside the gene matches: 4. The CDR3 protein is CASSQSGGRTYEQYF. CDR3 bases: TGTGCCAGCAGCCAAAGCGGGGGGCGTACCTACGAGCAGTACTTC.

The CDR3 nucleotides read TGTGCCAGCAGCCCCCGCGGGGGTCAAGAGACCCAGTACTTC. This translates into CASSPRGGQETQYF. The rearrangement joins TRBV14 to TRBJ2-5; TRBD2 matches at 7 bases. The CDR3 is 14 amino acids. V lost 4 bases to trimming and J lost 2 bases; unmatched junction nucleotides: 4. The germline CDR1 and CDR2 sequences are SGHDN and FVKESK.

This chain connects TRBV6-4 to TRBJ1-6, with D possibly TRBD1 on 5 matching bases. Germline CDR1 reads MRHNA; CDR2 reads SNTAGT. Between the trimmed V and J ends, which lost 3 bases and 5 bases, there was a span of 8 bases. This CDR3 is built from 14 residues. CDR3: CASSESGHNSPLHF. DNA for the CDR3: TGTGCCAGCAGTGAGTCAGGGCATAATTCACCCCTCCACTTT.

V usage is TRBV9 and J usage is TRBJ1-2; D possibly corresponds to TRBD1 (5 bases). This CDR3 has 16 amino acids. V was cut by 0 bases and J by 4 bases, with 16 bases left in between. The V gene's germline CDR1 is SGDLS and CDR2 YYNGEE. The CDR3: CASSVEVWGASYGYTF. DNA for the CDR3: TGTGCCAGCAGCGTAGAGGTTTGGGGCGCTAGCTATGGCTACACCTTC.

CDR3 bases: TGTGCCTGGACTAGCGGGAGGCAGGATACGCAGTATTTT. Protein product: CAWTSGRQDTQYF. This chain connects TRBV30 to TRBJ2-3, with TRBD2 identical over 11 bases. The CDR3 is 13 amino acids. Germline V lookup: CDR1 GTSNPN, CDR2 SVGIG (reference sequence). V shed 4 bases and J 6 bases; nucleotides not matched to a gene: 3. Together with reference TRBV30 and TRBJ2-3, the CDR3 gives the full variable domain: SQTIHQWPATLVQPVGSPLSLECTVEGTSNPNLYWYRQAAGRGLQLLFYSVGIGQISSEVPQNLSASRPQDRQFILSSKKLLLSDSGFYLCAWTSGRQDTQYFGPGTRLTVL.

The chain's CDR3 is CASSYSDRVGAFF. The CDR3 region has the DNA TGTGCCAGCAGTTACTCGGACAGGGTGGGAGCTTTCTTT. The chain is built from TRBV6-5 and TRBJ1-1, with 8 bases aligning to TRBD1. V shed 0 bases, J shed 10 bases, and the junction held 4 bases outside the gene matches. From germline, CDR1 is MNHEY and CDR2 SVGAGI. There are 13 residues in the CDR3.

This clone has only one observation. The J gene is TRBJ1-1, the V gene TRBV7-9; the D gene is possibly TRBD1 (6 bases). CDR3 length: 15 amino acids. Germline assignment: CDR1 SEHNR and CDR2 FQNEAQ (reference sequence). Trimming stripped 0 bases from V and 0 bases from J, with 8 bases between. The CDR3 loop is CASSLAGGMNTEAFF. DNA for the CDR3: TGTGCCAGCAGCTTAGCAGGGGGAATGAACACTGAAGCTTTCTTT.

The chain has TRBV27 and TRBJ2-5, with no clear D. Germline assignment: CDR1 MNHEY and CDR2 SMNVEV (reference sequence). This CDR3 is 13 amino acids long. V lost 5 bases and J lost 4, with 11 bases in between. The CDR3 loop is CASSASHGETQYF. CDR3 in DNA: TGTGCCAGCAGTGCCTCCCACGGAGAGACCCAGTACTTC.

The gene calls are TRBV5-1 and TRBJ2-5; D is possibly TRBD2 (5 bases). V dropped 5 bases and J dropped 1 base, with 9 bases sitting between them. Germline V lookup: CDR1 SGHRS, CDR2 YFSETQ. The CDR3 loop spans 13 amino acids. The CDR3 DNA is TGCGCCAGCAGGTTAGAGGGCCAAGAGACCCAGTACTTC. This translates into CASRLEGQETQYF.

This clone was seen once. The chain uses TRBV4-1 and TRBJ1-4; D remains unclear. V lost 0 bases to trimming and J lost 3 bases, with 8 bases between them. CDR3 length: 15 residues. Germline CDR1 reads MGHRA; CDR2 reads YSYEKL. The CDR3: CASSQEAGANEKLFF. Here the CDR3 DNA reads TGCGCCAGCAGCCAAGAAGCAGGTGCTAATGAAAAACTGTTTTTT.

Note on this clone: A junction end diverges from the germline sequence, so it may reflect a read error. The gene calls are TRBV30 and TRBJ2-3; TRBD2 matches 7 bases. The CDR3 is 13 amino acids. From germline, CDR1 is GTSNPN and CDR2 SVGIG (reference sequence). As DNA, the CDR3 is TGTGCCTGGGGACTAGGGCTAACAGACACGCAGTATTTT. This encodes CAWGLGLTDTQYF.

This chain uses TRBV4-1 with TRBJ2-1, with D hard to call. The CDR3 is 16 amino acids. Trimming left V 1 base short and J 0 bases short, with 10 bases between. The germline V gene encodes CDR1 MGHRA and CDR2 YSYEKL. In DNA form, the CDR3 reads TGCGCCAGCAGCCAAGGGCCAGCGCCCTCCTACAATGAGCAGTTCTTC. Protein product: CASSQGPAPSYNEQFF.

This chain joins TRBV30 and TRBJ1-5; D might be TRBD1 (6 bases). The V end lost 1 base, the J end lost 3 bases, and 10 bases lay between the germline ends. Germline values: CDR1 GTSNPN, CDR2 SVGIG (reference sequence). The CDR3 has 14 residues. The CDR3 sequence is CAWSGTVLNQPQHF. CDR3 in DNA: TGTGCCTGGAGTGGGACAGTCCTCAATCAGCCCCAGCATTTT.

With regard to this clone: A junction end diverges from the germline sequence, so it may reflect a read error. The chain recombines TRBV7-8 with TRBJ2-6; D perhaps matches TRBD1 (5 bases). The CDR3 length is 13 residues. Germline V gene sequence: CDR1 SGHVS, CDR2 FQNEAQ. The CDR3: CASSFSGANGLTF. The CDR3 DNA follows: TGTGCCAGCAGCTTCTCTGGGGCCAACGGCCTGACTTTC.

The V call is TRBV9, the J call TRBJ1-6; perhaps TRBD1 as D (5 bases). The CDR3 covers 15 residues. From germline, CDR1 is SGDLS and CDR2 YYNGEE. Between the trimmed V and J ends, which lost 1 base and 11 bases, there was a span of 16 bases. In DNA form, the CDR3 reads TGTGCCAGCAGCGTAAATCCCACAGGCCCAACACCCCTCCACTTT. Translation: CASSVNPTGPTPLHF.

The genes are TRBV25-1 and TRBJ1-5; 7 bases match TRBD1. After removal of 4 bases from V and 3 bases from J, the junction contained 3 bases not matched to a gene. This CDR3 is 14 amino acids long. The germline CDR1 and CDR2 sequences are MGHDK and SYGVNS. The CDR3 DNA reads TGTGCCAGCAGTGCAGACAGGGACAATCAGCCCCAGCATTTT. This gives the protein CASSADRDNQPQHF.

This clone was recorded once. The rearrangement uses TRBV6-4 and TRBJ1-6; tentatively, D is TRBD1 (5 bases). Germline CDR1 MRHNA, CDR2 SNTAGT. The CDR3 loop spans 14 amino acids. Trimming removed 6 bases from V and 2 bases from J, with 8 bases in between. In nucleotides, the CDR3 is TGTGCCAGCAGGACAGAAGCCTATAATTCACCCCTCCACTTT. As protein: CASRTEAYNSPLHF.